What follows are 8 T cell receptor beta chains derived from one specimen sequenced in a study of post-analysis software for immune sequencing data. Whole-study results and caveats: With TRBV5-6, TRBV5-1 and TRBV20-1 included, about five TRBV segments were more frequent in patients than in controls.

Their recognized antigens are unknown. Carried by the TCR beta cDNA libraries were unique molecular identifiers. TCRdb passed the PCR reads through MiXCR, listing each CDR3 protein once. The data show some 800,000 distinct CDR3 sequences, 40% to 55% seen once. Material: blood. The origin of the receptors is a girl between 5 and 17 years old with multiple sclerosis.

This clonotype was counted a single time. The rearrangement joins TRBV9 to TRBJ2-1; D might be TRBD1 (6 bases). This CDR3 contains 14 residues. Germline CDR1 SGDLS, CDR2 YYNGEE. Trimming took 4 bases from V and 10 from J, leaving 18 bases between them. The CDR3 nucleotides read TGTGCCAGCAGCCCTAGTGGGACAACCTACGAGCAGTTCTTC. This gives the protein CASSPSGTTYEQFF.

This chain connects TRBV10-3 to TRBJ1-4, with unresolved D. V was clipped by 0 bases and J by 0 bases, with 2 bases between them. This CDR3 is 14 amino acids long. Germline CDR1 is ENHRY and CDR2 is SYGVKD. CDR3: CAISESATNEKLFF. CDR3 nucleotides: TGTGCCATCAGTGAGTCAGCAACTAATGAAAAACTGTTTTTT.

This clonotype was observed a few times. The rearrangement links TRBV7-9 to TRBJ2-1, with 8 bases fitting TRBD2. The CDR3 runs to 18 residues. V lost 5 bases to trimming and J lost 0 bases; unmatched junction nucleotides: 12. The germline V gene has CDR1 SEHNR and CDR2 FQNEAQ (reference sequence). The CDR3: CASSLRLTSVNSYNEQFF. The CDR3 bases are TGTGCCAGCAGCCTCAGGTTGACTAGCGTCAACTCCTACAATGAGCAGTTCTTC. The full variable domain, with the rest looked up from reference TRBV7-9 and TRBJ2-1, is DTGVSQNPRHKITKRGQNVTFRCDPISEHNRLYWYRQTLGQGPEFLTYFQNEAQLEKSRLLSDRFSAERPKGSFSTLEIQRTEQGDSAMYLCASSLRLTSVNSYNEQFFGPGTRLTVL.

The rearrangement joins TRBV6-2 or TRBV6-3 to TRBJ2-7; the D gene is possibly TRBD1 (5 bases). The CDR3 has 11 amino acids. The germline V and J ends were trimmed by 5 bases and 7 bases, with 9 bases remaining between them. Germline lookup yields CDR1 MNHEY and CDR2 SVGEGT. The CDR3 DNA reads as TGTGCCAGCAGTCGACAGTGGGAGCAGTACTTC. Its translation: CASSRQWEQYF.

This clonotype occurred many times. CDR3 protein: CASSTRDGYTF. As DNA, the CDR3 is TGTGCCAGCAGCACCCGAGATGGCTACACCTTC. V is TRBV7-9 and J is TRBJ1-2, with D unclear. Trimming took 5 bases from V and 6 from J, leaving 7 bases between them. This CDR3 spans 11 amino acids. Per the germline V gene, CDR1 is SEHNR and CDR2 is FQNEAQ (reference sequence).

This clonotype was counted only a few times. The rearrangement joins TRBV4-2 to TRBJ1-6; D not certain. Germline loops: CDR1 LGHNA, CDR2 YNFKEQ. CDR3 size: 13 residues. V dropped 1 base and J dropped 7 bases, with 5 bases sitting between them. The CDR3 spells CASSQVENSPLHF. CDR3 coding DNA: TGTGCCAGCAGCCAAGTCGAAAATTCACCCCTCCACTTT.

A single count supports this clonotype. The chain links TRBV4-1 to TRBJ2-3; no clear D gene. Trimming shortened V by 3 bases and J by 5 bases, and 12 bases separated the two germline ends. This CDR3 comprises 14 residues. Germline V lookup: CDR1 MGHRA, CDR2 YSYEKL. CDR3 sequence reads: CASSQDRTIDTQYF. The CDR3 nucleotides are TGCGCCAGCAGCCAGGATCGGACGATAGATACGCAGTATTTT.

V gene TRBV28 combines with J gene TRBJ2-1; TRBD2 agrees at 8 bases. The V and J ends lost 6 bases and 8 bases, in that order; junction bases with no gene match: 12. This CDR3 region has 15 residues. Looked up from germline, CDR1 is MDHEN and CDR2 is SYDVKM. CDR3 sequence: CASSLFREGGDEQFF. CDR3 sequence (DNA): TGTGCCAGCAGCCTCTTCCGGGAGGGAGGGGATGAGCAGTTCTTC.